This TCR beta chain is drawn from a study of blood T cell repertoires in COVID-19. Germline V CDR1 and CDR2: MNHEY, SVGAGI. V shed 4 bases and J shed 7 bases, with 14 bases lying between them. The CDR3 length is 15 residues. Sequencing was performed with immunoSEQ multiplex PCR; in TCRdb, only in-frame clones are kept and a portion is missing. The sample comprises fewer than 85,000 clones, 70% to 75% of which are singletons, and approximately 20% rests with the top ten. The chain uses TRBV6-5 and TRBJ1-6, with D possibly TRBD1 on 6 matching bases. The source material was peripheral blood. The sequence derives from a man between 60 and 75 years old with acute or convalescent COVID-19. CDR3 region: CASSSDSFQNSPLHF. In nucleotides, the CDR3 is TGTGCCAGCAGTTCGGACAGTTTTCAGAATTCACCCCTCCACTTT.